This T cell receptor beta chain was sequenced during a study of OX40 agonist ivuxolimab in advanced cancers. For the study at large: The patients received agonistic anti-OX40 (CD134) antibody ivuxolimab. Around 40% of patients had received prior checkpoint inhibitor therapy. General study results and limits: Both CD4+ and CD8+ T cell populations in blood had undergone clonal expansion by week 6 at 0.1 to 3.0 mg/kg. With doses of 0.1-3.0 mg/kg, partial responders showed among the lowest clonal expansion.

The germline CDR1 and CDR2 sequences are SGHRS and YFSETQ. With 0 bases removed from V and 3 bases from J, the gap between germline ends came to 6 bases. The length of the CDR3 is 13 residues. Only in-frame clones appear in the TCRdb table, and some are missing; sequencing was by immunoSEQ multiplex PCR. The sample holds 67,000 or so clones, about 88% seen once. Note on this clone: Its antigen is not identified.

The TCR sequence derives from an adult with an advanced solid tumor such as melanoma, head and neck, liver or kidney cancer. This specimen was CD4+ or CD8+ T cells sorted from blood, taken in a trial of the OX40 agonist ivuxolimab. This chain links TRBV5-1 with TRBJ2-5; D is unresolved. Written as DNA, the CDR3 is TGCGCCAGCAGCTTGGTTAGCAAAGAGACCCAGTACTTC. Translated: CASSLVSKETQYF.